Here is one T cell receptor (beta chain) with its context. No cognate antigen has been identified for it. Base qualities are not recorded, but no much larger clone differs from it by a single base. The data stem from a study of shared clonotypes between healthy human individuals (TCRdb year 2020). In terms of the full investigation: The cohort comprised a couple of women and three men aged 18 to 49 years. To estimate repertoire size and how much clonotype sharing occurs between individuals, the study deeply sequenced the blood TCR repertoires of five or six healthy adults. Per donor, three plates each were used for CD4 naive and CD4 memory, two for CD8 naive, and one for CD8 memory. To increase sequencing depth and limit assay-specific biases, different laboratories used diverse techniques to prepare libraries and sequence TCR repertoires. Each donor's leukapheresis produced roughly between roughly 0.94 and 9.5 billion PBMCs.

Using the deep immunoSEQ assay, TCR CDR3 regions were amplified from genomic DNA by multiplex PCR. Genomic DNA extracted from each cell subset was distributed evenly over all wells of several immunoSEQ 96-well plates, and each plate served as one replicate. For sorted subsets, each replicate PCR was loaded with roughly 0.2 ug genomic DNA, equivalent to roughly 30,000 T cell genomes. Purified libraries were quantified with a Qubit 3.0 fluorometer, sized on a Bioanalyzer 2100, and re-quantified with the KAPA Library Quantification kit. A separate single-read 150-cycle Illumina NextSeq 550 flow cell was used to sequence each immunoSEQ 96-well plate. In the authors' own workflow: Because only junctional sequences without quality scores were contained in the immunoSEQ output, filtering matching that applied to full-length reads could not be performed. To assign V/J genes and CDR3, sequences were annotated against IMGT germline references using PyIR, a Python wrapper for IgBLAST v1.9. Any read was removed if the V/J assignment was weak (E-value above 1e-6), the CDR3 was missing, or the read contained stop codons, out-of-frame junctions, or ambiguous translated residues. V3J clonotypes were defined as sequences sharing the same inferred V gene, J gene, and CDR3 amino acid sequence. The percentage overlap between two repertoires was calculated by dividing the number of shared unique clonotypes by the size of the smaller repertoire. Three approaches were used to assess repertoire richness: RTK rarefaction, the Chao1 estimator, and Recon v2.1 estimates of unobserved clonotypes. OLGA was used to compute generation probabilities for all TCRbeta clonotypes that the gDNA method yielded from a few donors. Held by TCRdb, this immuneACCESS table contains in-frame sequences only and omits some clones. Under half of the omission traces to an unresolved V gene where checked; the cause of the rest is unknown. D and trimming come from the DNA, and the V and J calls and clone size come from that table. The sample data list 550,000 to 700,000 clones, and 55% to 85% of these were observed just once. The top ten hold around 2% of the sample.

The investigation overall reported the following: Larger estimated clonotype richness was generally found for naive subsets than for memory subsets. Sampling was limited to blood, and TCR repertoires in tissue likely differ from TCR repertoires in blood. Because the study included a small number of donors, the genetic and exposure-history diversity represented was limited. Incomplete sequencing was indicated by rarefaction of sorted-subset datasets, despite the large sequencing depth. Pairwise subsampling led to the expectation that sequencing depth would affect the degree of clonotype sharing among donors. Higher generation probabilities were observed for clonotypes shared by all four sorted-subset donors than for non-shared clonotypes. Across four donors, roughly 5.1% of naive CD4, roughly 3.3% of naive CD8, around 2.1% of memory CD4, and about 0.44% of memory CD8 clonotypes were shared.

Donors were healthy HIV-negative adults with no recently reported acute infections or vaccinations. All donors were Caucasian adults living in Nashville, Tennessee, USA. CD4+ T cells were enriched through magnetic negative selection, after which naive cells were positively selected on CD45RA and the remaining negative fraction served as the memory subset. Blood was collected by leukapheresis, and PBMCs were isolated by Ficoll-Histopaque density gradient centrifugation and then cryopreserved in liquid nitrogen vapor phase. Analytical flow cytometry was used to check the purity and quantity of every magnetically sorted T cell population. Genomic DNA was isolated from each sorted fraction and quantified by UV absorbance on a Nanodrop 2000c. The CDR3 covers 13 residues, taking in both the cysteine and the phenylalanine. Only the CDR3 region is kept as DNA, spanning 39 bases read in frame from base 1. The germline V gene encodes CDR1 MDHEN and CDR2 SYDVKM. V is clipped by 6 bases and J by 9 bases, and the sequence between their germline boundaries is 17 bases long.

The clonotype originates from a woman in her 30s in good health. The chain is assembled from TRBV28 and TRBJ2-5; the D gene cannot be resolved reliably. Sample: memory CD4+ T cells sorted from blood. The cell subset or site tag for this specimen amounts to: CD45RA-negative fraction. The CDR3 protein sequence reads: CASRGRARSSQYF. The nucleotides are TGTGCCAGCAGAGGACGGGCGCGGTCCTCCCAGTACTTC.